This TCR beta chain is from a study of blood T cell repertoires in COVID-19. Study as a whole: Sites across the United States, Italy and Spain contributed samples from acute and convalescent COVID-19. The cDNA or gDNA used as material had been derived from T cells, B-cell-depleted T cells, or PBMCs.

As originally analysed: Amplification of reference gene primers provided the estimated nucleated cell counts. Method: immunoSEQ multiplex PCR; TCRdb's copy keeps in-frame clones and lacks some. V and J calls and clone size come straight from that table; D and trimming were deduced from the DNA. The sample lists under 200,000 clones; under 85% were seen once. Sequencing was done on a sample of peripheral blood. This TCR was sampled from a man between 65 and 85 years old with acute or convalescent COVID-19.

CDR3 coding DNA: TGTGCCAGCAGTTTAGTCCAGGAGACCCAGTACTTC. Translating gives CASSLVQETQYF. This chain links TRBV12-3 or TRBV12-4 with TRBJ2-5; D unclear. The CDR3 runs to 12 residues. Trimming shortened V by 1 base and J by 5 bases, and 5 bases separated the two germline ends.